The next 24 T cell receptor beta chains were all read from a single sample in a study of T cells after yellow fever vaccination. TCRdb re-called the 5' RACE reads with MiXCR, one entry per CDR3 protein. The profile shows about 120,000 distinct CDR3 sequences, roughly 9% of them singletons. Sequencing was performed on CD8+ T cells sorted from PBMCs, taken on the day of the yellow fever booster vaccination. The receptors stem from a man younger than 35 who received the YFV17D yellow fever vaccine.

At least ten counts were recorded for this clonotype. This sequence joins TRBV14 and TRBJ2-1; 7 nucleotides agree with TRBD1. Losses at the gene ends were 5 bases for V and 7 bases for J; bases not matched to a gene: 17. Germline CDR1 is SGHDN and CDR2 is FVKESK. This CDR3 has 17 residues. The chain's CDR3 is CASSWRPTGLVRNEQFF. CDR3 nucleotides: TGTGCCAGCAGCTGGCGTCCGACAGGGCTCGTGAGAAATGAGCAGTTCTTC.

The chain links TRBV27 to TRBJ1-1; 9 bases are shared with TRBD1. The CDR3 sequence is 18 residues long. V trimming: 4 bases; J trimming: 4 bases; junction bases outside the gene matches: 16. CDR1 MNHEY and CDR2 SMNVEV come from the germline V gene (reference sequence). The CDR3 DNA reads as TGTGCCAGCAGTTCGACTATCATCCGTCGGACAGGGGTCACTGAAGCTTTCTTT. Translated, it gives CASSSTIIRRTGVTEAFF.

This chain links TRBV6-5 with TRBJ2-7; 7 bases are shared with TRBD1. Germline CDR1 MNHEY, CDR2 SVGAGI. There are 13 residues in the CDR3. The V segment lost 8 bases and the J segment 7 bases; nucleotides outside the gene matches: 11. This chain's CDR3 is CASYPGQPGEQYF. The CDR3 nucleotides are TGTGCCAGCTATCCGGGACAGCCCGGGGAGCAGTACTTC.

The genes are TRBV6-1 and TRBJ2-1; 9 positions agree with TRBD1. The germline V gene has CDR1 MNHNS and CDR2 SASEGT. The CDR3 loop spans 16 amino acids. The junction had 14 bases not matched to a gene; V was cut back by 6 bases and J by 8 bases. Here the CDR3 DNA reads TGTGCCAGCAGCAAAGGGGGGACAGGGAGACTCGATGAGCAGTTCTTC. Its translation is CASSKGGTGRLDEQFF.

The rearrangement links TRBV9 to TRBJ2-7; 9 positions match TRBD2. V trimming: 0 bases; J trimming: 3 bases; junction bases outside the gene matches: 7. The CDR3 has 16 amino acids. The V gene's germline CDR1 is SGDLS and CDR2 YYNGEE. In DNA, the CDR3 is TGTGCCAGCAGCGTAGAGGCTGGCGGGGGGGTCTACGAGCAGTACTTC. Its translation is CASSVEAGGGVYEQYF.

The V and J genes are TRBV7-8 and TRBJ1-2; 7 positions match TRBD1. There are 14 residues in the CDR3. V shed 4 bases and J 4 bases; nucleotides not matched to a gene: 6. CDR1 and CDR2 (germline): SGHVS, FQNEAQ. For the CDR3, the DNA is TGTGCCAGCAGCTCTACAGGGGTCGGCTATGGCTACACCTTC. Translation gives CASSSTGVGYGYTF.

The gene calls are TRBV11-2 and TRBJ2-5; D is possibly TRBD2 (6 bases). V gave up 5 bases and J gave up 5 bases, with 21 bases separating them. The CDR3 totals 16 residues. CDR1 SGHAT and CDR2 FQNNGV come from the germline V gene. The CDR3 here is CASSPGGGLAGETQYF. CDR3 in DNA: TGTGCCAGCAGCCCTGGGGGAGGCCTAGCAGGCGAGACCCAGTACTTC.

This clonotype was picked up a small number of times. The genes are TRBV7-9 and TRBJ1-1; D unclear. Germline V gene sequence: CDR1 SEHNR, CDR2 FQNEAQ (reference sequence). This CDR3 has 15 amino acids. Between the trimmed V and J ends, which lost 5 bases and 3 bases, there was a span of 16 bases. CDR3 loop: CASSPPADYHTEAFF. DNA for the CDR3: TGTGCCAGCAGCCCCCCGGCGGACTATCACACTGAAGCTTTCTTT.

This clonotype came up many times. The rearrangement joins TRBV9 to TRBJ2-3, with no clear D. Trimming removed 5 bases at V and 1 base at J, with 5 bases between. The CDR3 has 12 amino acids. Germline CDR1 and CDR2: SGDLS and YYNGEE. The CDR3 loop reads CASSGGTDTQYF. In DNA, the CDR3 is TGTGCCAGCAGTGGTGGCACAGATACGCAGTATTTT.

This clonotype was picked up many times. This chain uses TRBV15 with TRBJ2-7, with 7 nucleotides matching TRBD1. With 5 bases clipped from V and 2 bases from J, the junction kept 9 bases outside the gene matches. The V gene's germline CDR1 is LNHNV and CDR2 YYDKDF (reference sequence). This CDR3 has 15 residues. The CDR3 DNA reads TGTGCCACCAGCCTCGGACAGGTACAAACCTACGAGCAGTACTTC. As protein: CATSLGQVQTYEQYF.

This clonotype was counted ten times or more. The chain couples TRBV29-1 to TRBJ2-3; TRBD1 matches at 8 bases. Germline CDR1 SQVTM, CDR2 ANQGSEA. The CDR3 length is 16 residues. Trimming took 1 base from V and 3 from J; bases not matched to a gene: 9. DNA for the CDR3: TGCAGCGTTGAAGGGAGCCAGGGGGCCTGGACAGATACGCAGTATTTT. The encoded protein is CSVEGSQGAWTDTQYF.

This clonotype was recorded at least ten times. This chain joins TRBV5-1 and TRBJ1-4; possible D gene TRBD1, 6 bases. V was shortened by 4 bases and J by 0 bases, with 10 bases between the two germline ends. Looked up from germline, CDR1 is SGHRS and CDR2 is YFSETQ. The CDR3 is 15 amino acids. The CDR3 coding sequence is TGCGCCAGCAGCACCTACAGGGCAACTAATGAAAAACTGTTTTTT. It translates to CASSTYRATNEKLFF.

CDR3 coding DNA: TGTGCCAGCAGCCGATTCAAGACCGGGGAGCTGTTTTTT. This sequence encodes CASSRFKTGELFF. The chain has TRBV3-1 and TRBJ2-2; D remains ambiguous. Looked up from germline, CDR1 is LGHDT and CDR2 is YNNKEL (reference sequence). The CDR3 covers 13 residues. Trimming took 4 bases from V and 5 from J, leaving 8 bases between them.

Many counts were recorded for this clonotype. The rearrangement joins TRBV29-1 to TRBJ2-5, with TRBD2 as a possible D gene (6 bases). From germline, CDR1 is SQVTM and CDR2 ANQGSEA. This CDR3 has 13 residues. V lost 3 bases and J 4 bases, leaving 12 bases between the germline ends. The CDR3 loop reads CSVDGLGGETQYF. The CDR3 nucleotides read TGCAGCGTTGACGGTCTCGGGGGAGAGACCCAGTACTTC.

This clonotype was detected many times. CDR3 amino acids: CASSQDPSGGVNEQFF. The CDR3 region has the DNA TGCGCCAGCAGCCAAGACCCTAGCGGGGGGGTAAATGAGCAGTTCTTC. The J gene is TRBJ2-1, the V gene TRBV4-3; 12 nucleotides align to TRBD2. With V trimmed by 0 bases and J by 7 bases, 4 bases remained unmatched. This CDR3 is built from 16 residues. Germline values: CDR1 LGHNA, CDR2 YSLEER.

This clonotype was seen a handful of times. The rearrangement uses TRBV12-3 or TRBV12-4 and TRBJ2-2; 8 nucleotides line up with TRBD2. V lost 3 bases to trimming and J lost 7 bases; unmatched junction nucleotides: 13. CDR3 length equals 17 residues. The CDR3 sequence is CASSFYPAGASVGELFF. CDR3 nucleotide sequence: TGTGCCAGCAGTTTTTATCCAGCGGGGGCCTCCGTCGGGGAGCTGTTTTTT.

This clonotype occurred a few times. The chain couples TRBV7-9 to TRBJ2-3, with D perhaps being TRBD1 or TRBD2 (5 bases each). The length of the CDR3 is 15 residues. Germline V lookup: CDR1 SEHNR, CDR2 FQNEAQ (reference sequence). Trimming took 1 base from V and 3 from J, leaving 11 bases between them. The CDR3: CASSLVVGETDTQYF. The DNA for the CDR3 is TGTGCCAGCAGCTTAGTCGTGGGGGAGACAGATACGCAGTATTTT. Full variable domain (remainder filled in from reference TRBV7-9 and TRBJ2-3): DTGVSQNPRHKITKRGQNVTFRCDPISEHNRLYWYRQTLGQGPEFLTYFQNEAQLEKSRLLSDRFSAERPKGSFSTLEIQRTEQGDSAMYLCASSLVVGETDTQYFGPGTRLTVL.

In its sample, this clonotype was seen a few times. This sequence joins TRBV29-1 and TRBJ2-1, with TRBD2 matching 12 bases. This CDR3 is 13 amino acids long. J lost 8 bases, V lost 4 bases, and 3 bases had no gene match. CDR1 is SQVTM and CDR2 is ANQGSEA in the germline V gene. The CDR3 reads CSVGLAGDHEQFF. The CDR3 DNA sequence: TGCAGCGTTGGACTAGCGGGGGACCATGAGCAGTTCTTC.

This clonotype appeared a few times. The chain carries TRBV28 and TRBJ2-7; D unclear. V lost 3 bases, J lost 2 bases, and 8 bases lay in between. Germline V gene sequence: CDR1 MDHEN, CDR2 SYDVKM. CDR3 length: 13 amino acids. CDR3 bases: TGTGCCAGCAGTTTGGGCTTAGCCTACGAGCAGTACGTC. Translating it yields CASSLGLAYEQYV.

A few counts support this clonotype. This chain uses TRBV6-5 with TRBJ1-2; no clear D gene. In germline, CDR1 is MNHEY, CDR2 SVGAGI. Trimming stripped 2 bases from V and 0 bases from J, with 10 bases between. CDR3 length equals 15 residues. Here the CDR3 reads CASSYSIAANYGYTF. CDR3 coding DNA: TGTGCCAGCAGTTACAGTATAGCCGCTAACTATGGCTACACCTTC.

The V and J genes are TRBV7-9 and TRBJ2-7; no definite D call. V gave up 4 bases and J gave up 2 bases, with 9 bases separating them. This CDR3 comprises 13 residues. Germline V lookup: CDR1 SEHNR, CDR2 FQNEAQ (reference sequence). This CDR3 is CASSSFQAYEQYF. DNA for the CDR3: TGTGCCAGCAGCTCCTTTCAGGCCTACGAGCAGTACTTC.

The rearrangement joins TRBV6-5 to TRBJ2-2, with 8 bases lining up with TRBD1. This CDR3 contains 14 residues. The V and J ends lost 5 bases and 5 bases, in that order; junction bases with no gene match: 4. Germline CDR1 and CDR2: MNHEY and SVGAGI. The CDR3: CASSPTGVTGELFF. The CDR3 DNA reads TGTGCCAGCAGTCCGACAGGGGTAACCGGGGAGCTGTTTTTT.

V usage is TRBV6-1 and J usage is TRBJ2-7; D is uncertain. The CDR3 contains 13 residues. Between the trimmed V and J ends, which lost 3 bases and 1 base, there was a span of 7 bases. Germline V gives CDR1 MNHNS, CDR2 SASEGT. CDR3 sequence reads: CASSEFGSYEQYF. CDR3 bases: TGTGCCAGCAGTGAGTTCGGGTCCTACGAGCAGTACTTC.

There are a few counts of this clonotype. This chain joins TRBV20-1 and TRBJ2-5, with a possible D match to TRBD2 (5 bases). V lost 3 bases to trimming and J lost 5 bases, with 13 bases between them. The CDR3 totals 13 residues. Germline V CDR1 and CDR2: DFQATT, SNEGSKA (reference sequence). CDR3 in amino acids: CSASEGRWETQYF. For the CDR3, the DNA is TGCAGTGCTAGCGAGGGTCGGTGGGAGACCCAGTACTTC.